This passage covers 28 T cell receptor beta chains from one sample sequenced in a study of T cell repertoires in cytomegalovirus infection. These receptors' antigens are unknown. TCRdb called the reads again in MiXCR, with one record for every CDR3 protein. The sample has about 740,000 distinct CDR3 sequences, 30% to 40% seen once; the top ten hold about 20%. The source material was cultured PBMCs, sampled from culture after CMV antigen stimulation. The receptors originated from a human donor in good health (CMV status not recorded). Some clones in this sample may be carry-over from other donors' samples.

The gene calls are TRBV19 and TRBJ1-1; tentatively, D is TRBD1 (5 bases). This CDR3 spans 16 amino acids. Germline V CDR1 and CDR2: LNHDA, SQIVND (reference sequence). The V gene lost 0 bases and the J gene lost 4 bases, with 15 bases spanning the gap. CDR3 loop: CASSIDPEGLGTEAFF. The CDR3 coding sequence is TGTGCCAGTAGTATAGATCCTGAGGGGCTTGGCACTGAAGCTTTCTTT.

The chain has TRBV6-1 and TRBJ2-3; D gene uncertain. Germline V CDR1 and CDR2: MNHNS, SASEGT. The CDR3 runs to 14 residues. V was clipped by 6 bases and J by 3 bases, with 13 bases between them. The CDR3 bases are TGTGCCAGCAGAAGATCACAACCTACAGATACGCAGTATTTT. This encodes CASRRSQPTDTQYF.

This chain uses TRBV5-4 with TRBJ2-1; D might be TRBD1 (6 bases). CDR3 length equals 14 residues. The V gene lost 5 bases and the J gene lost 7 bases, with 16 bases spanning the gap. Germline V CDR1 and CDR2: SGHNT, YYREEE (reference sequence). The CDR3 is CASSSKTTGNEQFF. In nucleotides, the CDR3 is TGTGCCAGCAGTTCCAAAACAACAGGGAATGAGCAGTTCTTC.

This clonotype was seen more than once but under ten times. The chain joins TRBV7-6 to TRBJ2-7; TRBD1 or TRBD2 may be the D gene (5 bases each). V shed 3 bases and J shed 3 bases, with 12 bases lying between them. This CDR3 has 14 residues. Looked up from germline, CDR1 is SGHVS and CDR2 is FNYEAQ. CDR3 protein: CASSFRDGNYEQYF. The CDR3 coding sequence is TGTGCCAGCAGCTTTCGGGACGGCAACTACGAGCAGTACTTC.

This clonotype has just a few counts. The chain has TRBV2 and TRBJ1-5; D is undetermined. V was shortened by 7 bases and J by 3 bases, with 4 bases between the two germline ends. Germline V gives CDR1 SNHLY, CDR2 FYNNEI. The CDR3 is 11 amino acids. CDR3 sequence: CASMLNQPQHF. For the CDR3, the DNA is TGTGCCAGCATGCTCAATCAGCCCCAGCATTTT.

This chain connects TRBV7-8 to TRBJ2-7, with 7 bases fitting TRBD2. The V and J ends lost 5 bases and 5 bases, in that order; junction bases with no gene match: 9. CDR3 length equals 14 residues. The germline gives CDR1 SGHVS, CDR2 FQNEAQ. DNA for the CDR3: TGTGCCAGCAGCCCCCGGGAGGACATTAACGAGCAGTACTTC. It encodes CASSPREDINEQYF.

V gene TRBV20-1 combines with J gene TRBJ1-1, with 7 bases fitting TRBD1. CDR1 is DFQATT and CDR2 is SNEGSKA in the germline V gene (reference sequence). The ends lost 0 bases at V and 3 bases at J; junction bases unmatched: 13. The CDR3 contains 17 residues. The CDR3 DNA is TGCAGTGCTAGAGACCCCTACGACAGGGTTGGCGACACTGAAGCTTTCTTT. It codes for CSARDPYDRVGDTEAFF.

This clonotype was found a few times. The genes are TRBV12-3 or TRBV12-4 and TRBJ1-1, with D possibly matching TRBD1 (5 bases). Trimming left V 10 bases short and J 0 bases short, with 21 bases between. The CDR3 runs to 16 residues. CDR3 in amino acids: CATGWINRRMNTEAFF. In DNA, the CDR3 is TGTGCCACCGGATGGATCAACAGGCGCATGAACACTGAAGCTTTCTTT.

This chain joins TRBV20-1 and TRBJ2-1; D is undetermined. The CDR3 runs to 14 residues. Per the germline V gene, CDR1 is DFQATT and CDR2 is SNEGSKA (reference sequence). V was shortened by 3 bases and J by 4 bases, with 13 bases between the two germline ends. CDR3 nucleotide sequence: TGCAGTGCTAGTCCGCTAGTGCAATACAATGAGCAGTTCTTC. Translation: CSASPLVQYNEQFF.

Only a few counts were recorded for this clonotype. The chain joins TRBV7-2 to TRBJ2-7; D is unresolved. The V gene's germline CDR1 is SGHTA and CDR2 FQGNSA. CDR3 length: 14 amino acids. V was pared by 3 bases and J by 2 bases, with 11 bases between. CDR3 sequence reads: CASSFSAGTYEQYF. The CDR3 DNA reads as TGTGCCAGCAGCTTTTCGGCTGGAACCTACGAGCAGTACTTC.

This clonotype occurred a few times. This sequence joins TRBV12-3 or TRBV12-4 and TRBJ2-1, with a possible D match to TRBD2 (6 bases). The V end was cut by 8 bases, the J end by 4 bases, with 18 bases between. This CDR3 has 15 amino acids. Here the CDR3 DNA reads TGTGCCAGCGGTGGAGGGACTGTGACTTACAATGAGCAGTTCTTC. Translating gives CASGGGTVTYNEQFF.

The chain carries TRBV28 and TRBJ2-1, with no clear D. CDR3 size: 11 residues. Trimming stripped 6 bases from V and 5 bases from J, with 5 bases between. CDR1 is MDHEN and CDR2 is SYDVKM in the germline V gene. The CDR3 region has the DNA TGTGCCAGCAGGCAAAACAATGAGCAGTTCTTC. Its translation is CASRQNNEQFF.

The V and J genes are TRBV6-2 or TRBV6-3 and TRBJ2-1, with 14 nucleotides matching TRBD2. CDR1 MNHEY and CDR2 SVGEGT come from the germline V gene. This CDR3 has 18 residues. With 3 bases clipped from V and 0 bases from J, the junction kept 4 bases outside the gene matches. DNA for the CDR3: TGTGCCAGCAGTTATCGGACTAGCGGGAGGACCTCCTACAATGAGCAGTTCTTC. Translating it yields CASSYRTSGRTSYNEQFF.

The chain carries TRBV4-3 and TRBJ2-1; 8 nucleotides match TRBD2. Germline loops: CDR1 LGHNA, CDR2 YSLEER. V lost 3 bases and J lost 4; bases outside the gene matches: 8. The CDR3 runs 16 residues. The CDR3 DNA reads as TGCGCCAGCAGCCAGACTAGCGTGCTCTTGTACAATGAGCAGTTCTTC. Amino acids: CASSQTSVLLYNEQFF.

This clonotype was recorded a few times. V is TRBV2 and J is TRBJ1-1, with TRBD1 matching over 8 bases. Per the germline V gene, CDR1 is SNHLY and CDR2 is FYNNEI. There are 14 residues in the CDR3. With V trimmed by 6 bases and J by 6 bases, 9 bases remained unmatched. CDR3 region: CASRADREGPEAFF. The DNA of the CDR3 is TGTGCCAGCAGGGCGGACAGGGAGGGGCCTGAAGCTTTCTTT. The full variable domain, its missing parts supplied by reference TRBV2 and TRBJ1-1, is EPEVTQTPSHQVTQMGQEVILRCVPISNHLYFYWYRQILGQKVEFLVSFYNNEISEKSEIFDDQFSVERPDGSNFTLKIRSTKLEDSAMYFCASRADREGPEAFFGQGTRLTVV.

This clonotype was detected ten times or more. The V call is TRBV7-2, the J call TRBJ2-1, with 8 nucleotides matching TRBD2. Per the germline V gene, CDR1 is SGHTA and CDR2 is FQGNSA. The V gene end was trimmed by 1 base and the J gene end by 1 base; junction bases not matched to a gene: 0. The CDR3 covers 15 residues. In DNA, the CDR3 is TGTGCCAGCAGCTTAGTAGCGGGGTCCTACAATGAGCAGTTCTTC. Its translation is CASSLVAGSYNEQFF.

The rearrangement uses TRBV6-1 and TRBJ2-7; D might be TRBD2 (6 bases). Trimming removed 5 bases at V and 7 bases at J, with 18 bases between. This CDR3 region has 14 residues. Looked up from germline, CDR1 is MNHNS and CDR2 is SASEGT. This CDR3 is CASSYGLATGEQYF. DNA of the CDR3: TGTGCCAGCAGTTACGGGCTAGCGACCGGGGAGCAGTACTTC.

The J gene is TRBJ2-1, the V gene TRBV7-8, with unresolved D. In germline, CDR1 is SGHVS, CDR2 FQNEAQ. The length of the CDR3 is 15 residues. V was clipped by 2 bases and J by 1 base, with 9 bases between them. CDR3 sequence reads: CASSLRAGSYNEQFF. The CDR3 DNA is TGTGCCAGCAGCTTACGGGCAGGATCCTACAATGAGCAGTTCTTC. Based on the CDR3 plus reference TRBV7-8 and TRBJ2-1, the full variable domain is GAGVSQSPRYKVAKRGQDVALRCDPISGHVSLFWYQQALGQGPEFLTYFQNEAQLDKSGLPSDRFFAERPEGSVSTLKIQRTQQEDSAVYLCASSLRAGSYNEQFFGPGTRLTVL.

This chain's CDR3 is CASSTRQLTQPQHF. Written as DNA, the CDR3 is TGTGCCAGTAGCACCAGACAGTTGACGCAGCCCCAGCATTTT. The chain recombines TRBV19 with TRBJ1-5, with a weak D call TRBD1 (5 bases). CDR3 length: 14 amino acids. The V end was cut by 6 bases, the J end by 7 bases, with 16 bases between. The germline V gene encodes CDR1 LNHDA and CDR2 SQIVND (reference sequence).

CDR3 coding DNA: TGTGCCAGCTCACCACTCGGACAAATCAACACTGAAGCTTTCTTT. This sequence encodes CASSPLGQINTEAFF. This chain links TRBV18 with TRBJ1-1, with a tentative D call TRBD1 (5 bases). Germline V gives CDR1 KGHSH, CDR2 LQKENI. This CDR3 has 15 residues. V lost 1 base, J lost 2 bases, and 11 bases lay in between. Looking up the rest from reference TRBV18 and TRBJ1-1 gives the full variable domain: NAGVMQNPRHLVRRRGQEARLRCSPMKGHSHVYWYRQLPEEGLKFMVYLQKENIIDESGMPKERFSAEFPKEGPSILRIQQVVRGDSAAYFCASSPLGQINTEAFFGQGTRLTVV.

This clonotype was counted only a few times. The chain links TRBV7-9 to TRBJ2-7; D is uncertain. The V end was cut by 5 bases, the J end by 5 bases, with 7 bases between. CDR3 size: 11 residues. Looked up from germline, CDR1 is SEHNR and CDR2 is FQNEAQ (reference sequence). The CDR3 reads CASSQMDEQYF. Here the CDR3 DNA reads TGTGCCAGCAGCCAGATGGACGAGCAGTACTTC.

The table lists this clonotype with a few counts. The gene calls are TRBV7-2 and TRBJ1-1, with TRBD1 matching 7 bases. The V gene end was trimmed by 1 base and the J gene end by 8 bases; junction bases not matched to a gene: 13. CDR1 SGHTA and CDR2 FQGNSA come from the germline V gene. The CDR3 length is 16 residues. CDR3 nucleotides: TGTGCCAGCAGCTTAGGTAGCTGGACAGGTAGCTTGGAAGCTTTCTTT. This translates into CASSLGSWTGSLEAFF.

This clonotype was counted many times. The rearrangement links TRBV15 to TRBJ1-6, with a weak D call TRBD1 (5 bases). The CDR3 is 16 residues long. Germline CDR1 LNHNV, CDR2 YYDKDF (reference sequence). The V end lost 0 bases, the J end lost 9 bases, and 15 bases lay between the germline ends. This CDR3 reads CATSRDSGAEGSPLHF. Here the CDR3 DNA reads TGTGCCACCAGCAGAGATTCCGGGGCCGAGGGTTCACCCCTCCACTTT.

This clonotype has a handful of counts. The chain combines TRBV4-3 with TRBJ2-1; 9 bases match TRBD1. The CDR3 runs 14 residues. Germline assignment: CDR1 LGHNA and CDR2 YSLEER. V gave up 4 bases and J gave up 8 bases; unmatched junction bases: 6. The CDR3 region is CASSLGTGRHEQFF. The CDR3 nucleotides read TGCGCCAGCAGCCTTGGGACAGGGCGACATGAGCAGTTCTTC.

V and J are TRBV19 and TRBJ1-5; unclear D gene. CDR3 length: 13 residues. The V gene lost 2 bases and the J gene lost 5 bases, with 7 bases spanning the gap. Germline CDR1 is LNHDA and CDR2 is SQIVND (reference sequence). The CDR3 coding sequence is TGTGCCAGTAGTATAAAAGGAGATCAGCCCCAGCATTTT. Translated: CASSIKGDQPQHF.

The V gene is TRBV28, the J gene TRBJ2-3; 7 positions agree with TRBD2. The junction had 13 bases not matched to a gene; V was cut back by 8 bases and J by 2 bases. The length of the CDR3 is 16 residues. Germline V gene sequence: CDR1 MDHEN, CDR2 SYDVKM. CDR3 region: CASGTGLAAPTDTQYF. CDR3 nucleotide sequence: TGTGCCAGCGGGACTGGCCTAGCGGCCCCCACAGATACGCAGTATTTT.

The chain has TRBV20-1 and TRBJ2-1; 12 bases align to TRBD2. Germline lookup yields CDR1 DFQATT and CDR2 SNEGSKA (reference sequence). Unmatched junction bases numbered 7, after V lost 4 bases and J lost 0 bases. There are 17 residues in the CDR3. In DNA, the CDR3 is TGCAGTGCTATGGGACTAGCGGGCAAAAGCTCCTACAATGAGCAGTTCTTC. It encodes CSAMGLAGKSSYNEQFF.

This chain links TRBV14 with TRBJ2-4; D ambiguous. V shed 1 base and J shed 2 bases, with 6 bases lying between them. Germline-derived CDR1 and CDR2 are SGHDN and FVKESK. This CDR3 is built from 14 residues. CDR3 residues: CASSQGFSKNIQYF. DNA for the CDR3: TGTGCCAGCAGCCAAGGGTTTTCCAAAAACATTCAGTACTTC. The variable domain in full, with the rest retrieved from reference TRBV14 and TRBJ2-4, is EAGVTQFPSHSVIEKGQTVTLRCDPISGHDNLYWYRRVMGKEIKFLLHFVKESKQDESGMPNNRFLAERTGGTYSTLKVQPAELEDSGVYFCASSQGFSKNIQYFGAGTRLSVL.